Shown below are 13 T cell receptor beta chains from a single sample sequenced in a study of blood T cell repertoires in COVID-19. Generated by immunoSEQ multiplex PCR, the TCRdb table keeps only in-frame clones and is missing some. The sample has over 150,000 clones, about 90% seen once. Specimen: peripheral blood. The source is a man in his fifties with acute or convalescent COVID-19.

This chain connects TRBV28 to TRBJ2-3; D gene unclear. CDR3 length equals 16 residues. The V and J ends lost 5 bases and 4 bases respectively, with 19 bases between them. Germline CDR1 MDHEN, CDR2 SYDVKM. The CDR3 DNA sequence: TGTGCCAGCAGTGACGGAAAACTACCCATGGCAGATACGCAGTATTTT. This sequence encodes CASSDGKLPMADTQYF.

V usage is TRBV6-1 and J usage is TRBJ1-5; D is ambiguous. Germline CDR1 and CDR2: MNHNS and SASEGT. The CDR3 covers 14 residues. Trimming stripped 0 bases from V and 4 bases from J, with 7 bases between. CDR3 DNA: TGTGCCAGCAGTGAAGCGCGGAGAAATCAGCCCCAGCATTTT. It is translated as CASSEARRNQPQHF.

J is TRBJ2-5 and V is TRBV21-1; the D call TRBD2 from the table was never checked on the DNA. TRBV21-1 is marked as a pseudogene. This CDR3 is 15 amino acids long. The CDR3, as DNA: TGTGCCAGCACCGCAAAGAGATATCGCGGAGAGACCCAGTACTTC. Its protein product is CASTAKRYRGETQYF.

The J gene is TRBJ2-1, the V gene TRBV7-9; perhaps TRBD1 as D (5 bases). V lost 2 bases and J lost 5, with 7 bases in between. CDR1 is SEHNR, CDR2 FQNEAQ, per germline (reference sequence). The CDR3 covers 13 residues. For the CDR3, the DNA is TGTGCCAGCAGCTTAAAGGGGAACAATGAGCAGTTCTTC. Translation gives CASSLKGNNEQFF.

The rearrangement joins TRBV10-2 to TRBJ2-7; D is unresolved. The CDR3 contains 13 residues. V was clipped by 8 bases and J by 3 bases, with 14 bases between them. Germline V lookup: CDR1 WSHSY, CDR2 SAAADI. The DNA for the CDR3 is TGCGCCAGCCACCTTAGCATGGGCTACGAGCAGTACTTC. It encodes CASHLSMGYEQYF.

The V and J genes are TRBV19 and TRBJ1-4; possibly TRBD1 for D (6 bases). The CDR3 has 14 residues. Germline assignment: CDR1 LNHDA and CDR2 SQIVND (reference sequence). Trimming cost V 6 bases and J 7 bases, with 15 bases left between them. CDR3 bases: TGTGCCAGTAGGACTACAGGGTGGGCTGAAAAACTGTTTTTT. Protein sequence: CASRTTGWAEKLFF.

The CDR3 protein is CASSLLAGGPRELFF. For the CDR3, the DNA is TGTGCCAGTAGTTTACTAGCGGGGGGGCCTAGGGAGCTGTTTTTT. The chain joins TRBV19 to TRBJ2-2, with 13 nucleotides matching TRBD2. J was trimmed by 9 bases and V by 5 bases; bases with no gene match: 6. Looked up from germline, CDR1 is LNHDA and CDR2 is SQIVND (reference sequence). CDR3 length equals 15 residues.

V and J are TRBV11-3 and TRBJ2-2; unclear D gene. V lost 4 bases and J 7 bases, leaving 13 bases between the germline ends. Germline CDR1 SGHNT, CDR2 YENEEA. CDR3 length: 14 amino acids. CDR3 nucleotides: TGTGCCAGCAGCTCCCCACCTTCCGGCGGGGAGCTGTTTTTT. It is translated as CASSSPPSGGELFF.

CDR3 in amino acids: CASSIPRQGSYSNQPQHF. The DNA of the CDR3 is TGTGCCAGCAGCATCCCACGGCAGGGATCTTATAGCAATCAGCCCCAGCATTTT. The genes are TRBV21-1 and TRBJ1-5; the table gives TRBD1 as D, unverified against the DNA. TRBV21-1 is reported as a pseudogene. CDR3 length: 18 residues.

This rearrangement joins TRBV30 to TRBJ2-7; 7 bases line up with TRBD2. After removal of 2 bases from V and 6 bases from J, the junction contained 4 bases not matched to a gene. The CDR3 totals 12 residues. The germline gives CDR1 GTSNPN, CDR2 SVGIG (reference sequence). The CDR3 DNA follows: TGTGCCTGGAGTCGAACTAGCGCCGAGCAGTACTTC. It is translated as CAWSRTSAEQYF.

The V call is TRBV2, the J call TRBJ2-5, with D perhaps TRBD1 (5 bases). Germline assignment: CDR1 SNHLY and CDR2 FYNNEI. The CDR3 contains 15 residues. V was trimmed by 5 bases and J by 4 bases, leaving 17 bases between them. The CDR3 region has the DNA TGTGCCAGCAGTCCCCCCCCAGGGCTGGGAGAGACCCAGTACTTC. This translates into CASSPPPGLGETQYF.

The chain has TRBV7-9 and TRBJ1-4; D uncertain. Per the germline V gene, CDR1 is SEHNR and CDR2 is FQNEAQ (reference sequence). Trimming took 5 bases from V and 7 from J, leaving 14 bases between them. The CDR3 totals 14 residues. The CDR3 loop is CASSPGRAGEKLFF. CDR3 sequence (DNA): TGTGCCAGCAGCCCCGGGCGGGCTGGTGAAAAACTGTTTTTT.

V and J are TRBV30 and TRBJ1-1, with D perhaps matching TRBD1 (6 bases). This CDR3 comprises 15 residues. V lost 4 bases and J lost 2, with 17 bases in between. Germline V gene lookup returns CDR1 GTSNPN and CDR2 SVGIG (reference sequence). This CDR3 reads CAWNLDTGPNTEAFF. The CDR3, as DNA: TGTGCCTGGAACCTTGACACAGGGCCCAACACTGAAGCTTTCTTT. The full variable domain, in which reference TRBV30 and TRBJ1-1 provide the parts outside the CDR3, is SQTIHQWPATLVQPVGSPLSLECTVEGTSNPNLYWYRQAAGRGLQLLFYSVGIGQISSEVPQNLSASRPQDRQFILSSKKLLLSDSGFYLCAWNLDTGPNTEAFFGQGTRLTVV.